This TCR beta chain is from a study of CD8 T cells in ankylosing spondylitis. Study-wide points: CD8+ cells made up the disease-linked clones, which were relatively rare in peripheral blood. Significantly higher representation of disease-linked clones was reported for matched ankylosing spondylitis synovial fluid.

Making the TCR beta libraries involved quantitative 5'-RACE with molecular barcodes. Using its own MiXCR run on the 5' RACE reads, TCRdb lists one record per CDR3 protein. The sample lists several thousand distinct CDR3 sequences; more than 7.5% were seen once. Details on this clonotype: Antigen unknown.

What was sequenced was blood, either unsorted or a sorted T cell fraction (not recorded which). The TCR was taken from a male donor with ankylosing spondylitis or in good health (not recorded which).

The CDR3 protein is CASSGGTGARAGELFF. DNA of the CDR3: TGTGCCAGCAGCGGGGGGACAGGGGCTCGGGCCGGGGAGCTGTTTTTT. This sequence joins TRBV9 and TRBJ2-2; TRBD1 aligns across 10 bases. Per the germline V gene, CDR1 is SGDLS and CDR2 is YYNGEE. CDR3 length: 16 amino acids. Trimming took 3 bases from V and 6 from J; bases not matched to a gene: 8.